This record looks at one TCR beta chain sequence and its context. Positively selected for CCR7, the CD45RO-negative cells used as naive CD8 cells excluded terminally differentiated effector memory CD45RA+ cells. This sample was taken from a study of shared clonotypes between healthy human individuals. Here immunoSEQ multiplex PCR was the method, and the copy in TCRdb shows in-frame clones only, minus some. Of some 800,000 clones in the sample, around 93% are singletons; the top ten hold 24%. J lost 7 bases, V lost 0 bases, and 7 bases had no gene match. The CDR3 has 16 residues. CDR1 is LGHNA and CDR2 is YSLEER in the germline V gene.

This chain joins TRBV4-3 and TRBJ1-4; 8 bases align to TRBD1. This TCR was sampled from a man younger than 45 in good health. Input material: naive CD8+ T cells sorted from blood. The CDR3 DNA reads TGCGCCAGCAGCCAAGATTCTACAGGGGGTGTTGAAAAACTGTTTTTT. Its protein is CASSQDSTGGVEKLFF.